This T cell receptor (beta chain) emerged from a study of blood T cell repertoires in COVID-19. TCRdb's table, derived via immunoSEQ multiplex PCR, lists solely in-frame clones and lacks some. The sample holds fewer than 40,000 clones, approximately 81% seen once. The germline gives CDR1 KGHSH, CDR2 LQKENI. V was pared by 2 bases and J by 0 bases, with 17 bases between. The CDR3 has 18 residues. Enrollment of patients from Seattle took place during active infection, with longitudinal follow-up. This TCR was sampled from a man between 65 and 85 years old with COVID-19, enrolled during active disease. Sequenced input: peripheral blood. The chain carries TRBV18 and TRBJ1-3, with D maybe TRBD1 (5 bases). CDR3 bases: TGTGCCAGCTCACCAAGGTCAGGGTTTGAGAGCTCTGGAAACACCATATATTTT. This gives the protein CASSPRSGFESSGNTIYF.